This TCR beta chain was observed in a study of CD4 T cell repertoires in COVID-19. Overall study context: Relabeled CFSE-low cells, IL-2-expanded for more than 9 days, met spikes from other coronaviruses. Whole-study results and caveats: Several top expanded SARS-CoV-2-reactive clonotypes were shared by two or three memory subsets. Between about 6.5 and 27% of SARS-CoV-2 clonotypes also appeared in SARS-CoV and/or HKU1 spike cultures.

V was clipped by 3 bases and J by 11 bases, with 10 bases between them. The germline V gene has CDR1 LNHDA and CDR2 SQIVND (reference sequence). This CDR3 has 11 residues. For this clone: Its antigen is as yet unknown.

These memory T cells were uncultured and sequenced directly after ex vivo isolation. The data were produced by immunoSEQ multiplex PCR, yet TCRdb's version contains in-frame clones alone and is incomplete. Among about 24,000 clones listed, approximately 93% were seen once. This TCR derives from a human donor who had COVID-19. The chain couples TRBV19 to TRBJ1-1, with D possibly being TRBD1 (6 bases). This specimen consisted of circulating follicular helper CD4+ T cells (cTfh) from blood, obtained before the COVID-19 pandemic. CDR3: CASSIRDTAFF. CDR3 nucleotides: TGTGCCAGTAGTATCCGGGACACGGCTTTCTTT.